This T cell receptor (beta chain) was sequenced in a study of monozygotic twins with cystic fibrosis. Germline V lookup: CDR1 LNHDA, CDR2 SQIVND (reference sequence). CDR3 size: 15 residues. V lost 9 bases to trimming and J lost 6 bases; unmatched junction nucleotides: 13. Clones were read by immunoSEQ multiplex PCR, and TCRdb kept only the in-frame ones, dropping some. The sample shows roughly 32,000 clones, roughly 97% of them seen only once. The chain links TRBV19 to TRBJ2-2; 7 bases match TRBD1. Specimen: blood. The TCR originated in a girl aged 2-10 years with cystic fibrosis. CDR3 in DNA: TGTGCCAGCACCAGGGGGATCGGGATTGCCGGGGAGCTGTTTTTT. It yields the protein CASTRGIGIAGELFF.